The clone carrying this T cell receptor beta chain was seen once. These data come from a study of shared T cell receptors in the human thymus. Germline CDR1 and CDR2: SGHTS and YDEGEE. The CDR3 consists of 15 residues. With 1 base removed from V and 1 base from J, the gap between germline ends came to 12 bases. Produced via immunoSEQ multiplex PCR; TCRdb's table is partial and in-frame only. The sample consists of hundreds of thousands of clones, around 87% of them appearing once. The same specimen was also included in a second study, on human thymus T cells. That investigation notes: It was healthy Finnish infants having corrective surgery for congenital heart defects who were the donors. Related work found strong thymic repertoire overlap between unrelated individuals.

The sample consisted of thymocytes. The V call is TRBV5-8, the J call TRBJ2-7, with TRBD2 as a possible D gene (5 bases). The TCR originated in a boy in the first two years of life with a congenital heart defect. In nucleotides, the CDR3 is TGTGCCAGCAGCTTGAGAATCGGGGTGTCCTACGAGCAGTACTTC. Residues: CASSLRIGVSYEQYF.